This TCR beta chain was captured by sequencing in a study of blood T cell repertoires in COVID-19. The repertoire was sequenced with immunoSEQ multiplex PCR; TCRdb's copy has only in-frame clones and lacks some. The data show some 100,000 clones, 80% to 90% seen once. Recovered status in Cohort 3 required two negative PCRs, clearance, or symptom resolution. This TCR came from a woman between 50 and 59 years old who had recovered from COVID-19. Sequenced material: PBMCs or T cells enriched from blood (not recorded which).

CDR3: CATRQDSNQPQHF. CDR3 nucleotide sequence: TGTGCCACAAGACAGGATAGCAATCAGCCCCAGCATTTT. The genes are TRBV10-3 and TRBJ1-5, with D perhaps matching TRBD1 (6 bases). V lost 10 bases and J lost 0, with 10 bases in between. Germline V lookup: CDR1 ENHRY, CDR2 SYGVKD. The CDR3 length is 13 residues.